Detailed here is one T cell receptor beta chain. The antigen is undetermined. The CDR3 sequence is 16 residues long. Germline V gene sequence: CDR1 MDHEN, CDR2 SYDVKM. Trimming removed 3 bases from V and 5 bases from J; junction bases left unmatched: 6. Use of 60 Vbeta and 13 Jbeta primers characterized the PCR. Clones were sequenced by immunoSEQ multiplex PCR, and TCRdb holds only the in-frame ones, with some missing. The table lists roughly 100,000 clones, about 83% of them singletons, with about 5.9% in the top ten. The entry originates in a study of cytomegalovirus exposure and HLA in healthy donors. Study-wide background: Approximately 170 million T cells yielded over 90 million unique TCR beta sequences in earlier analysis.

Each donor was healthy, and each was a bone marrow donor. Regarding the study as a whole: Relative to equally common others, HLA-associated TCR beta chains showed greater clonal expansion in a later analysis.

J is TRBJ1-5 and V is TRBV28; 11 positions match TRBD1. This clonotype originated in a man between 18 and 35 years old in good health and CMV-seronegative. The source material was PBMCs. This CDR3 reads CASSFRRTGGHQPQHF. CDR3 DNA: TGTGCCAGCAGTTTTCGCAGGACAGGGGGCCATCAGCCCCAGCATTTT.